The source of this T cell receptor beta chain is a study of technical replicates of blood from four donors. Profiling relied on immunoSEQ multiplex PCR, and the TCRdb table lists in-frame clones only, not all of them. Among 75,000 to 90,000 clones listed, about 95% were seen once. From germline, CDR1 is MNHEY and CDR2 SVGAGI. The CDR3 runs 15 residues. The trim removed 3 bases at V and 5 bases at J, leaving 7 bases unmatched. Sequencing was done on a sample of T cells isolated from PBMCs. The source is a human donor in good health. The chain is built from TRBV6-5 and TRBJ2-1; 7 bases map to TRBD1. As DNA, the CDR3 is TGTGCCAGCAGTTATTCGGGACAGAACAACAATGAGCAGTTCTTC. This sequence encodes CASSYSGQNNNEQFF.